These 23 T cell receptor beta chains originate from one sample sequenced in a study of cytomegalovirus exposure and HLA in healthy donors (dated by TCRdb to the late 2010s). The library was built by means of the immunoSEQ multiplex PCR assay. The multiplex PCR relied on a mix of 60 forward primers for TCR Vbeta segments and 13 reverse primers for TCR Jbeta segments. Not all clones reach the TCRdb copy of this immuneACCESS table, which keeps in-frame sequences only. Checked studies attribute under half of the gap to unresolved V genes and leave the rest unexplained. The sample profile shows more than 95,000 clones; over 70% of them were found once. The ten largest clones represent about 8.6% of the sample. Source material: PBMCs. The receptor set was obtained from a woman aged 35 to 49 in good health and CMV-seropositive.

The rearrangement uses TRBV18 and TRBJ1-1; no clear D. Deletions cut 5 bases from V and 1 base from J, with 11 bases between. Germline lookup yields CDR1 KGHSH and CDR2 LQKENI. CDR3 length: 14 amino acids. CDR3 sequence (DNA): TGTGCCAGCTCAATCAGGCGAGAGAACACTGAAGCTTTCTTT. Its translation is CASSIRRENTEAFF.

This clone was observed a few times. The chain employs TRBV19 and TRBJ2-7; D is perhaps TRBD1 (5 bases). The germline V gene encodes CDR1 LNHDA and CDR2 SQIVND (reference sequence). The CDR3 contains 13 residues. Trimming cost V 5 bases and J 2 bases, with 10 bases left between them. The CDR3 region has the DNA TGTGCCAGTAGTCTGGGGCCAACCTACGAGCAGTACTTC. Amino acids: CASSLGPTYEQYF.

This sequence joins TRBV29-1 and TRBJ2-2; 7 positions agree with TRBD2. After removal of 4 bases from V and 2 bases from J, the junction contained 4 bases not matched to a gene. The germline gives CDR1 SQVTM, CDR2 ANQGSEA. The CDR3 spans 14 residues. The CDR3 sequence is CSVGGLPNTGELFF. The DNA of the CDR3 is TGCAGCGTTGGGGGACTACCCAACACCGGGGAGCTGTTTTTT.

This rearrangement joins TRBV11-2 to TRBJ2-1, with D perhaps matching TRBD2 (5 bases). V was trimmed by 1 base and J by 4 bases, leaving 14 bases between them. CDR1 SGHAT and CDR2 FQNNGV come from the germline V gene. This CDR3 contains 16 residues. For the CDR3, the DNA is TGTGCCAGCAGCTTAGCTTTGGCGGGCCTTTACAATGAGCAGTTCTTC. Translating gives CASSLALAGLYNEQFF.

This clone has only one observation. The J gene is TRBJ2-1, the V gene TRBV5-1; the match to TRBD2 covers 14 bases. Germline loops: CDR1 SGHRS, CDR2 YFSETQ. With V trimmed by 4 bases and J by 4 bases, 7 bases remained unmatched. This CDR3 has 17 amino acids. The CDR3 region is CASSRTSGRIYYNEQFF. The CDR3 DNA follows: TGCGCCAGCAGCCGGACTAGCGGGAGGATTTATTACAATGAGCAGTTCTTC.

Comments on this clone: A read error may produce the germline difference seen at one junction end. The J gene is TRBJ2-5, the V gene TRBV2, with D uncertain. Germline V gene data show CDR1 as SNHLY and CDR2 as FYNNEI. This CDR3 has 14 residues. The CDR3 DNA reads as TGTGCCAGCAGTGCGGGTTATTCGAAGGAGACCCAGCACTTC. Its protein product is CASSAGYSKETQHF.

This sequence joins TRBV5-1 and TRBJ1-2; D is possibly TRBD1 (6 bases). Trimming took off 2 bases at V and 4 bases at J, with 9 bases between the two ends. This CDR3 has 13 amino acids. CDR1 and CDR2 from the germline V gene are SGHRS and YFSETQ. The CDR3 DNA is TGCGCCAGCAGCTTAGCAGGGGTCTATGGCTACACCTTC. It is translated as CASSLAGVYGYTF.

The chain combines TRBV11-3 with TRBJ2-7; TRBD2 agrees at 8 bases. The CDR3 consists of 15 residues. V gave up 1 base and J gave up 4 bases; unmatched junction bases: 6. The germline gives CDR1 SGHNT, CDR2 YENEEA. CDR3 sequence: CASSLARAGVYEQYF. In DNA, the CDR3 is TGTGCCAGCAGCTTAGCTCGAGCGGGAGTTTACGAGCAGTACTTC.

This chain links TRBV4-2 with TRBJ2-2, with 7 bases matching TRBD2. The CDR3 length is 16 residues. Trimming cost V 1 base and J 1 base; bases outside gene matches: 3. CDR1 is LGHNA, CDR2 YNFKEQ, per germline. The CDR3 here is CASSQGGGVNTGELFF. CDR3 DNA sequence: TGTGCCAGCAGCCAAGGTGGGGGGGTGAACACCGGGGAGCTGTTTTTT.

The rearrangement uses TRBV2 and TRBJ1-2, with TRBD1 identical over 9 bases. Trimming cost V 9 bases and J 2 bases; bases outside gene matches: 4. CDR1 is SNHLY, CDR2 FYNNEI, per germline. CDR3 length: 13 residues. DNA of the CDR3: TGTGCCAGATCCGGGACAGGGAACTATGGCTACACCTTC. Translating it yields CARSGTGNYGYTF.

The CDR3 loop is CASSPIGGFNQPQHF. CDR3 DNA sequence: TGCGCCAGCAGCCCAATAGGAGGGTTCAATCAGCCCCAGCATTTT. The rearrangement joins TRBV5-1 to TRBJ1-5; D gene ambiguous. There are 15 residues in the CDR3. Germline lookup yields CDR1 SGHRS and CDR2 YFSETQ. V lost 4 bases and J lost 3, with 14 bases in between.

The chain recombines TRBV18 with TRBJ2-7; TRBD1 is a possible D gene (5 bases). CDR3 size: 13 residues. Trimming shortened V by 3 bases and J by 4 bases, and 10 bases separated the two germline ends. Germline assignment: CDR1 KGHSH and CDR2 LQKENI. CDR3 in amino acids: CASSPEQEYEQYF. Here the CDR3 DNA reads TGTGCCAGCTCACCCGAACAGGAATACGAGCAGTACTTC.

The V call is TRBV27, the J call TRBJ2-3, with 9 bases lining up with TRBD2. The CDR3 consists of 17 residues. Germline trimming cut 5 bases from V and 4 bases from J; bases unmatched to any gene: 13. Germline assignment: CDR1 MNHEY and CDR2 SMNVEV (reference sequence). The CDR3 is CASSSYSLAGRADTQYF. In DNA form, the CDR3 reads TGTGCCAGCAGTAGCTACTCTCTAGCGGGAAGGGCAGATACGCAGTATTTT.

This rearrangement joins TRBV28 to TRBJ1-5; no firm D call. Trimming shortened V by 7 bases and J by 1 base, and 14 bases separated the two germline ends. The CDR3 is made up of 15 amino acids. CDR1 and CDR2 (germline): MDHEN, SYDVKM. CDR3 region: CASKDGGLSNQPQHF. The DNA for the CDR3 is TGTGCCAGCAAGGACGGAGGGTTAAGCAATCAGCCCCAGCATTTT. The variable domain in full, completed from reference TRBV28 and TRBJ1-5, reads DVKVTQSSRYLVKRTGEKVFLECVQDMDHENMFWYRQDPGLGLRLIYFSYDVKMKEKGDIPEGYSVSREKKERFSLILESASTNQTSMYLCASKDGGLSNQPQHFGDGTRLSIL.

The CDR3 nucleotides are TGTGCCAGCAGTTCCTACCTACTAGCGGGAGGCCCGGTGACAGATACGCAGTATTTT. Its translation: CASSSYLLAGGPVTDTQYF. The chain couples TRBV27 to TRBJ2-3, with 12 bases fitting TRBD2. The CDR3 has 19 amino acids. The ends lost 4 bases at V and 3 bases at J; junction bases unmatched: 14. The germline CDR1 and CDR2 sequences are MNHEY and SMNVEV (reference sequence).

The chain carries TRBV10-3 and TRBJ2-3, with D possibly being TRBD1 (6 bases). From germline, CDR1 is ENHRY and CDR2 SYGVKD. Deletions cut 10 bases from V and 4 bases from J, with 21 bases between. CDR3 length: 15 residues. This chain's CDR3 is CATLSQLTGSDTQYF. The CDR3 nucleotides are TGTGCCACGCTTTCCCAACTAACAGGGTCAGATACGCAGTATTTT.

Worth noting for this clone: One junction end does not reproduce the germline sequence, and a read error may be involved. CDR3 sequence: CSSSSQGPTEAFF. The CDR3 DNA sequence: TGTTCCAGCAGCTCACAGGGGCCCACTGAAGCTTTCTTT. The genes are TRBV7-9 and TRBJ1-1; 7 bases align to TRBD1. CDR1 and CDR2 (germline): SEHNR, FQNEAQ (reference sequence). This CDR3 spans 13 amino acids.

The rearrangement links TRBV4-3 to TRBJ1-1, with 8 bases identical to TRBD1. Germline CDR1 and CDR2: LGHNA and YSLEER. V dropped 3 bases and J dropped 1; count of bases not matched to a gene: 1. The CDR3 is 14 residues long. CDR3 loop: CASSHRGPNTEAFF. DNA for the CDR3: TGCGCCAGCAGCCACAGGGGGCCGAACACTGAAGCTTTCTTT.

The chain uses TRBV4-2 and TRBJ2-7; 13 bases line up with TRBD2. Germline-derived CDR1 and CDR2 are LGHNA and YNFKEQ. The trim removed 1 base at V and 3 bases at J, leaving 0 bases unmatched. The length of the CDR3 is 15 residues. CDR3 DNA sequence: TGTGCCAGCAGCCAAGGACTAGCGGGAGGCTACGAGCAGTACTTC. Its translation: CASSQGLAGGYEQYF.

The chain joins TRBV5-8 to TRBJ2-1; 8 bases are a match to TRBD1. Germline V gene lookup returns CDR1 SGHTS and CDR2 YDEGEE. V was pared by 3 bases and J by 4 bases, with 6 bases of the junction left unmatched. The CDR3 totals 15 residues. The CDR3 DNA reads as TGTGCCAGCAGCTCCGCGGGACAGGTATACAATGAGCAGTTCTTC. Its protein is CASSSAGQVYNEQFF.

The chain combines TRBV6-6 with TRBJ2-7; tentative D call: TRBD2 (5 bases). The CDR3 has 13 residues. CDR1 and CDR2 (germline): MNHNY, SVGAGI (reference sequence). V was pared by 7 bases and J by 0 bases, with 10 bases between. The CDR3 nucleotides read TGTGCCAGCATGGAGCGGACCTCCTACGAGCAGTACTTC. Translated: CASMERTSYEQYF.

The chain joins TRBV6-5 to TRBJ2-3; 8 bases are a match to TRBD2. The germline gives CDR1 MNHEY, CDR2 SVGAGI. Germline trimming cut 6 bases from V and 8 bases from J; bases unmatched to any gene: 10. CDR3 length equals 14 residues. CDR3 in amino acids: CASSRTSRGATQYF. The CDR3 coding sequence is TGTGCCAGCAGCAGGACTAGCAGGGGCGCTACGCAGTATTTT.

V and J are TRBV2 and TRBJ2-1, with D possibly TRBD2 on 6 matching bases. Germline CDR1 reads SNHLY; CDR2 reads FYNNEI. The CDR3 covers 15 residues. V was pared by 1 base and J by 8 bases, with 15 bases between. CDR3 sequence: CASSEEMRGRDEQFF. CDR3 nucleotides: TGTGCCAGCAGTGAAGAGATGCGGGGAAGGGATGAGCAGTTCTTC.